Following are 22 T cell receptor beta chains from one sample sequenced in a study of T cell repertoires in cytomegalovirus infection (dated by TCRdb to 2018 to 2020). The sequencing machine was an Illumina HiSeq 1500. Starting from the raw public reads, TCRdb applied fastp trimming at Q25, assembled clones with MiXCR and retained in-frame beta chains. Identical CDR3 proteins give one entry, which carries the most common genes and DNA. The sample yields approximately 190,000 distinct CDR3 sequences; roughly 9.8% were counted once. The top ten clones comprise roughly 4.8% of the sample. Source material: PBMCs. These receptors were collected from a human donor in good health (CMV status not recorded). Some clones in this sample may be carry-over from other donors' samples.

This clonotype was seen many times. The chain combines TRBV5-1 with TRBJ2-7, with 10 bases fitting TRBD1. Germline CDR1 reads SGHRS; CDR2 reads YFSETQ. The CDR3 runs to 16 residues. V dropped 4 bases and J dropped 3; count of bases not matched to a gene: 10. CDR3 sequence: CASSESSGTGVYEQYF. In DNA, the CDR3 is TGCGCCAGCAGCGAGAGCAGTGGGACAGGGGTCTACGAGCAGTACTTC.

In this sample, this clonotype turned up many times. V usage is TRBV7-2 and J usage is TRBJ2-5; a possible D gene is TRBD2 (7 bases). CDR1 is SGHTA, CDR2 FQGNSA, per germline. The CDR3 has 15 residues. Trimming removed 1 base from V and 4 bases from J, with 13 bases in between. The chain's CDR3 is CASSLVWGGGETQYF. For the CDR3, the DNA is TGTGCCAGCAGCTTAGTTTGGGGGGGCGGAGAGACCCAGTACTTC.

This clonotype has a count of ten or more. This sequence joins TRBV7-2 and TRBJ1-5; weak D call: TRBD1 (5 bases). CDR1 is SGHTA, CDR2 FQGNSA, per germline. Trimming left V 6 bases short and J 7 bases short, with 13 bases between. The CDR3 loop spans 13 amino acids. The CDR3 DNA reads TGTGCCAGCAGTAATAAGGGGTTGCAGCCCCAGCATTTT. Protein product: CASSNKGLQPQHF.

In its sample, this clonotype was seen many times. The J gene is TRBJ1-2, the V gene TRBV7-3; the D gene is possibly TRBD1 (5 bases). The CDR3 runs to 15 residues. Trimming shortened V by 4 bases and J by 3 bases, and 15 bases separated the two germline ends. The germline V gene encodes CDR1 SGHTA and CDR2 FQGTGA. Written as DNA, the CDR3 is TGTGCCAGCAGCTCCATCCGGAGAGGGGACTATGGCTACACCTTC. It translates to CASSSIRRGDYGYTF.

This clonotype occurred many times. This chain links TRBV20-1 with TRBJ2-5; D gene unclear. Germline CDR1 DFQATT, CDR2 SNEGSKA (reference sequence). The V end lost 5 bases, the J end lost 5 bases, and 12 bases lay between the germline ends. The CDR3 totals 12 residues. CDR3 region: CSAGGGSETQYF. CDR3 sequence (DNA): TGCAGTGCTGGCGGCGGCTCGGAGACCCAGTACTTC.

This clonotype was seen many times. The chain employs TRBV7-6 and TRBJ1-1; 7 nucleotides agree with TRBD1. The CDR3 covers 17 residues. V shed 5 bases, J shed 0 bases, and the junction held 12 bases outside the gene matches. Germline loops: CDR1 SGHVS, CDR2 FNYEAQ. The CDR3 is CASSRRSGTVMNTEAFF. CDR3 in DNA: TGTGCCAGCAGCCGCAGGTCCGGGACAGTAATGAACACTGAAGCTTTCTTT. Supplemented by reference TRBV7-6 and TRBJ1-1, the full variable domain reads GAGVSQSPRYKVTKRGQDVALRCDPISGHVSLYWYRQALGQGPEFLTYFNYEAQQDKSGLPNDRFSAERPEGSISTLTIQRTEQRDSAMYRCASSRRSGTVMNTEAFFGQGTRLTVV.

This clonotype has a count of ten or more. The rearrangement uses TRBV9 and TRBJ1-2; D call uncertain. Between the trimmed V and J ends, which lost 0 bases and 1 base, there was a span of 10 bases. Germline V gene lookup returns CDR1 SGDLS and CDR2 YYNGEE. This CDR3 region has 15 residues. The DNA for the CDR3 is TGTGCCAGCAGCGTAGCCCTTGGGAATAACTATGGCTACACCTTC. Its translation is CASSVALGNNYGYTF.

This clonotype was seen only a few times. This chain connects TRBV29-1 to TRBJ2-5, with D perhaps matching TRBD1 (5 bases). This CDR3 contains 16 residues. Germline V CDR1 and CDR2: SQVTM, ANQGSEA. V gave up 1 base and J gave up 5 bases, with 20 bases separating them. The CDR3 here is CSVEGVAGLDYETQYF. CDR3 DNA: TGCAGCGTTGAAGGGGTAGCAGGGCTGGATTATGAGACCCAGTACTTC.

V is TRBV9 and J is TRBJ2-1; D gene ambiguous. The V end lost 3 bases, the J end lost 4 bases, and 14 bases lay between the germline ends. Germline lookup yields CDR1 SGDLS and CDR2 YYNGEE. This CDR3 is 15 amino acids long. The CDR3 reads CASSADPAVYNEQFF. The CDR3 DNA is TGTGCCAGCAGCGCAGATCCCGCGGTGTACAATGAGCAGTTCTTC.

This clonotype was found many times. The DNA of the CDR3 is TGTGCTAGTGGTTTGGCTTCCGGGCCTTTCTTGGAGACCCAGTACTTC. Protein: CASGLASGPFLETQYF. The V call is TRBV12-5, the J call TRBJ2-5; D gene unclear. Germline assignment: CDR1 LGHNT and CDR2 FRNRAP. Trimming left V 1 base short and J 5 bases short, with 17 bases between. CDR3 length: 16 amino acids. Full variable domain (remainder filled in from reference TRBV12-5 and TRBJ2-5): DARVTQTPRHKVTEMGQEVTMRCQPILGHNTVFWYRQTMMQGLELLAYFRNRAPLDDSGMPKDRFSAEMPDATLATLKIQPSEPRDSAVYFCASGLASGPFLETQYFGPGTRLLVL.

V gene TRBV30 combines with J gene TRBJ1-1; D is unclear. The CDR3 covers 16 residues. V lost 1 base and J lost 5, with 20 bases in between. CDR1 is GTSNPN, CDR2 SVGIG, per germline (reference sequence). The CDR3 here is CAWSGAAYGRGTEAFF. The CDR3 DNA reads as TGTGCCTGGAGTGGCGCGGCGTACGGCAGAGGGACTGAAGCTTTCTTT.

In its sample, this clonotype was seen many times. CDR3 nucleotides: TGTGCCAGCAGCTTAGAACAGCAGTACACCGGGGAGCTGTTTTTT. Its translation: CASSLEQQYTGELFF. V and J are TRBV7-6 and TRBJ2-2; D unresolved. The CDR3 totals 15 residues. CDR1 and CDR2 (germline): SGHVS, FNYEAQ. V lost 1 base and J lost 3, with 9 bases in between. The variable domain in full, completed from reference TRBV7-6 and TRBJ2-2, reads GAGVSQSPRYKVTKRGQDVALRCDPISGHVSLYWYRQALGQGPEFLTYFNYEAQQDKSGLPNDRFSAERPEGSISTLTIQRTEQRDSAMYRCASSLEQQYTGELFFGEGSRLTVL.

This clonotype showed up just a few times. The rearrangement uses TRBV24-1 and TRBJ2-1; 7 nucleotides align to TRBD1. J gave up 0 bases and V 5 bases, and 6 bases lay outside the gene matches. This CDR3 comprises 16 residues. CDR1 and CDR2 from the germline V gene are KGHDR and SFDVKD. The CDR3 loop reads CATSALDRSSYNEQFF. The CDR3 region has the DNA TGTGCCACCAGTGCCCTGGACAGGAGCTCCTACAATGAGCAGTTCTTC.

This clonotype occurred a few times. This sequence joins TRBV5-1 and TRBJ2-1, with 8 bases identical to TRBD2. Trimming at V came to 0 bases and at J to 3 bases, leaving 5 bases not matched to a gene. Germline loops: CDR1 SGHRS, CDR2 YFSETQ. The CDR3 runs to 16 residues. CDR3 loop: CASSLASGGGYNEQFF. CDR3 sequence (DNA): TGCGCCAGCAGCTTGGCAAGCGGGGGTGGCTACAATGAGCAGTTCTTC.

In this sample, this clonotype turned up a few times. The V and J genes are TRBV5-1 and TRBJ2-2, with a weak D call TRBD2 (6 bases). CDR3 length: 13 amino acids. Germline V gene data show CDR1 as SGHRS and CDR2 as YFSETQ. V lost 7 bases, J lost 4 bases, and 11 bases lay in between. CDR3 coding DNA: TGCGCCAGCCTACCCGGGGGCACCGGGGAGCTGTTTTTT. As protein: CASLPGGTGELFF.

This clonotype was seen many times. This rearrangement joins TRBV7-2 to TRBJ1-5; 8 bases fit TRBD1. The germline V gene has CDR1 SGHTA and CDR2 FQGNSA. The ends lost 5 bases at V and 5 bases at J; junction bases unmatched: 2. The CDR3 covers 13 residues. The CDR3 loop is CASSQGADQPQHF. CDR3 sequence (DNA): TGTGCCAGCAGCCAGGGGGCAGATCAGCCCCAGCATTTT. Together with reference TRBV7-2 and TRBJ1-5, the CDR3 gives the full variable domain: GAGVSQSPSNKVTEKGKDVELRCDPISGHTALYWYRQSLGQGLEFLIYFQGNSAPDKSGLPSDRFSAERTGGSVSTLTIQRTQQEDSAVYLCASSQGADQPQHFGDGTRLSIL.

This clonotype was picked up many times. This chain links TRBV14 with TRBJ2-7, with D possibly TRBD1 on 6 matching bases. This CDR3 region has 15 residues. Trimming removed 5 bases from V and 0 bases from J, with 14 bases in between. CDR1 and CDR2 (germline): SGHDN, FVKESK. CDR3 DNA: TGTGCCAGCAGCGCCTGGGGGCGGAGCTCCTACGAGCAGTACTTC. This encodes CASSAWGRSSYEQYF.

The V and J genes are TRBV5-6 and TRBJ1-1; weak D call: TRBD1 (5 bases). The CDR3 is 15 residues long. Germline CDR1 is SGHDT and CDR2 is YYEEEE. Trimming removed 0 bases from V and 0 bases from J, with 9 bases in between. The DNA of the CDR3 is TGTGCCAGCAGCTTGGAAAACAGGTTGAACACTGAAGCTTTCTTT. Translation: CASSLENRLNTEAFF.

This clonotype was seen a handful of times. As DNA, the CDR3 is TGTGCCAGTACCCCAGGGGCTGGCGGGTACAATGAGCAGTTCTTC. Encoded protein: CASTPGAGGYNEQFF. The chain uses TRBV19 and TRBJ2-1, with D possibly matching TRBD1 (6 bases). V was pared by 7 bases and J by 4 bases, with 17 bases between. The CDR3 is 15 amino acids. Germline CDR1 reads LNHDA; CDR2 reads SQIVND (reference sequence).

This clonotype occurred many times. The CDR3 here is CASSLELGGARSEQYF. The CDR3 bases are TGTGCCAGCAGCTTAGAACTCGGGGGCGCACGATCCGAGCAGTACTTC. The J gene is TRBJ2-7, the V gene TRBV11-2; D tentatively fits TRBD1 or TRBD2 (6 bases each). V lost 0 bases, J lost 6 bases, and 18 bases lay in between. CDR3 length: 16 amino acids. Germline V gene data show CDR1 as SGHAT and CDR2 as FQNNGV.

This clonotype has only a few counts. CDR3 nucleotides: TGTGCCAGCAGTCTCCTACAGAGGACAGGGGGCAAGACCCAGTACTTC. It specifies CASSLLQRTGGKTQYF. This rearrangement joins TRBV28 to TRBJ2-5; TRBD1 agrees at 11 bases. CDR1 is MDHEN and CDR2 is SYDVKM in the germline V gene. V lost 5 bases and J lost 6; bases outside the gene matches: 11. There are 16 residues in the CDR3.

In its sample, this clonotype was seen many times. The chain combines TRBV7-8 with TRBJ2-2; 14 nucleotides line up with TRBD2. The CDR3 runs 15 residues. The junction had 9 bases not matched to a gene; V was cut back by 10 bases and J by 8 bases. The germline V gene has CDR1 SGHVS and CDR2 FQNEAQ. DNA of the CDR3: TGTGCCACCAGTGGACTAGCGGGAGGTTCGGGGGAGCTGTTTTTT. Translating gives CATSGLAGGSGELFF.